This T cell receptor beta chain was profiled in a study of identical twins. Study-level results: Compared with models, monozygotic twins showed more out-of-frame TCR alpha sharing.

TCRdb independently ran MiXCR on the 5' RACE reads; one entry per CDR3 protein. The profile covers some 500,000 distinct CDR3 sequences, with 22% appearing a single time and around 0.91% taken by the ten largest. Trimming removed 5 bases from V and 2 bases from J, with 14 bases in between. Per germline, CDR1 SGHAT and CDR2 FQNNGV. The length of the CDR3 is 15 residues. For this clonotype: Its antigen is undetermined.

The sample also formed part of further work on T cells expressing NK-cell markers.

The V and J genes are TRBV11-2 and TRBJ2-3, with D tentatively TRBD2 (6 bases). The sequenced material came from CD4+ T cells sorted from blood. This clonotype was obtained from a woman younger than 35 in good health. The CDR3 nucleotides are TGTGCCAGCAGCCTACTGGGAGGCCACACAGATACGCAGTATTTT. The encoded protein is CASSLLGGHTDTQYF.